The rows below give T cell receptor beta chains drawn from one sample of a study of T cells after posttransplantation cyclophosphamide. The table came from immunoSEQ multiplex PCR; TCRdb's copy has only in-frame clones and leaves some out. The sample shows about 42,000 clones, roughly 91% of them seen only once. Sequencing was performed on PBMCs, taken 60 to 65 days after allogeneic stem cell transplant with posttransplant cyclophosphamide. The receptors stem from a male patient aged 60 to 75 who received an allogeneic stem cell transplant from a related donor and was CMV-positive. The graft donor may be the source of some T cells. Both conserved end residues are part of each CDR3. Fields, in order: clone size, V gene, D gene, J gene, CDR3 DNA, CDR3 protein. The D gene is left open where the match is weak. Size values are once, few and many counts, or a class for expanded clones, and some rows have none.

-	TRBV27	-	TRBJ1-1	TGTGCCAGCAGTTTTCCAGGGGACACTGAAGCTTTCTTT	CASSFPGDTEAFF
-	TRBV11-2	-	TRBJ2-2	TGTGCCAGCAGCCCAGACAGGCTAAACACCGGGGAGCTGTTTTTT	CASSPDRLNTGELFF
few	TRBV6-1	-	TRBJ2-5	TGTGCCAGCAGTCCTCTAACCCAAGAGACCCAGTACTTC	CASSPLTQETQYF
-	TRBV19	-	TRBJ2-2	TGTGCCAGTAGTCTAAGTGCGGGACGGACCGGGGAGCTGTTTTTT	CASSLSAGRTGELFF
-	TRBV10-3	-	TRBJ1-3	TGTGCCATCGCCCCCCGGGTCACAGGGATTTTAAGCTCTGGAAACACCATATATTTT	CAIAPRVTGILSSGNTIYF
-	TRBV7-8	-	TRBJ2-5	TGTGCCAGCAGCCCTAACTCTCCCGAAGAGACCCAGTACTTC	CASSPNSPEETQYF
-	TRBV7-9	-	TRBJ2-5	TGTGCCAGCGAAGGGAGGCGCATCTCTCCCCGGGAGACCCAGTACTTC	CASEGRRISPRETQYF
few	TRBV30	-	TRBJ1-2	TGTGCCTGGAGTGTAGGGGTTAACTATGGCTACACCTTC	CAWSVGVNYGYTF
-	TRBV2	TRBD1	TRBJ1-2	TGTGCCAGCACCCAAGGACAGGGGGGCTATGGCTACACCTTC	CASTQGQGGYGYTF
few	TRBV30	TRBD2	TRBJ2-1	TGTGCCTGGAGGGGGGGACTACCCGCCTACAATGAGCAGTTCTTC	CAWRGGLPAYNEQFF
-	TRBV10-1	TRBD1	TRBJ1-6	TGCGCCAGCTCAACCGGGACAGGGGACTCACCCCTCCACTTT	CASSTGTGDSPLHF
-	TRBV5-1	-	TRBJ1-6	TGCGCCAGCAGCTCCGCGATGGGGGGGCGGTCACCCCTCCACTTT	CASSSAMGGRSPLHF
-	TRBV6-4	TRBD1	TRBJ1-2	TGTGCCAGCAGTGAACAACAGGGGGTAGGAGGCTACACCTTC	CASSEQQGVGGYTF
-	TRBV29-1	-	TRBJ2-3	TGCAGCGGAACCGGGGGAGATACGCAGTATTTT	CSGTGGDTQYF
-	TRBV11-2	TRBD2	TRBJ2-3	TGTGCCAGCACCGAACCGGGGGGGGTGGATACGCAGTATTTT	CASTEPGGVDTQYF
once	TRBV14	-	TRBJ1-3	TGTGCCAGCAGCGGACAGATGTTGAACTCTGGAAACACCATATATTTT	CASSGQMLNSGNTIYF
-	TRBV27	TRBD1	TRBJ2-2	TGTGCCAGCAGTCACGGACAGGTTAACACCGGGGAGCTGTTTTTT	CASSHGQVNTGELFF
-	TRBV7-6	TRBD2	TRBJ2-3	TGTGCCAGCAGCCCGCGACTAGCGGGGGGCCAAGATACGCAGTATTTT	CASSPRLAGGQDTQYF
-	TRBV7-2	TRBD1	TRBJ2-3	TGTGCCAGCAGCTTAAATCAGGGGGCCGTGGGAGATACGCAGTATTTT	CASSLNQGAVGDTQYF
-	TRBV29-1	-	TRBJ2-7	TGCAGCGTTGAATTGGTGAGCTCCTACGAGCAGTACTTC	CSVELVSSYEQYF
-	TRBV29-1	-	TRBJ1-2	TGCAGCGTTGGGGGGGACGGCAGAGCTAACTATGGCTACACCTTC	CSVGGDGRANYGYTF
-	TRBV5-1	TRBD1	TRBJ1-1	TGCGCCAGCAGCTTGGAAGGGACAGGGAACACTGAAGCTTTCTTT	CASSLEGTGNTEAFF